This TCR beta chain was sequenced in a study of T cells of healthy individuals. TCRdb re-called the 5' RACE reads with MiXCR, one entry per CDR3 protein. This sample has tens of thousands of distinct CDR3 sequences, with roughly 14% found just once. This clonotype showed up many times. The CDR3 is 14 residues long. CDR1 and CDR2 (germline): SGHNT, YYREEE (reference sequence). V shed 1 base, J shed 7 bases, and the junction held 4 bases outside the gene matches. The chain combines TRBV5-4 with TRBJ2-4, with 8 bases lining up with TRBD2. The sequence derives from a human donor in good health. CDR3 sequence: CASSLTGGRNIQYF. The CDR3, as DNA: TGTGCCAGCAGCTTGACGGGGGGGCGGAACATTCAGTACTTC.